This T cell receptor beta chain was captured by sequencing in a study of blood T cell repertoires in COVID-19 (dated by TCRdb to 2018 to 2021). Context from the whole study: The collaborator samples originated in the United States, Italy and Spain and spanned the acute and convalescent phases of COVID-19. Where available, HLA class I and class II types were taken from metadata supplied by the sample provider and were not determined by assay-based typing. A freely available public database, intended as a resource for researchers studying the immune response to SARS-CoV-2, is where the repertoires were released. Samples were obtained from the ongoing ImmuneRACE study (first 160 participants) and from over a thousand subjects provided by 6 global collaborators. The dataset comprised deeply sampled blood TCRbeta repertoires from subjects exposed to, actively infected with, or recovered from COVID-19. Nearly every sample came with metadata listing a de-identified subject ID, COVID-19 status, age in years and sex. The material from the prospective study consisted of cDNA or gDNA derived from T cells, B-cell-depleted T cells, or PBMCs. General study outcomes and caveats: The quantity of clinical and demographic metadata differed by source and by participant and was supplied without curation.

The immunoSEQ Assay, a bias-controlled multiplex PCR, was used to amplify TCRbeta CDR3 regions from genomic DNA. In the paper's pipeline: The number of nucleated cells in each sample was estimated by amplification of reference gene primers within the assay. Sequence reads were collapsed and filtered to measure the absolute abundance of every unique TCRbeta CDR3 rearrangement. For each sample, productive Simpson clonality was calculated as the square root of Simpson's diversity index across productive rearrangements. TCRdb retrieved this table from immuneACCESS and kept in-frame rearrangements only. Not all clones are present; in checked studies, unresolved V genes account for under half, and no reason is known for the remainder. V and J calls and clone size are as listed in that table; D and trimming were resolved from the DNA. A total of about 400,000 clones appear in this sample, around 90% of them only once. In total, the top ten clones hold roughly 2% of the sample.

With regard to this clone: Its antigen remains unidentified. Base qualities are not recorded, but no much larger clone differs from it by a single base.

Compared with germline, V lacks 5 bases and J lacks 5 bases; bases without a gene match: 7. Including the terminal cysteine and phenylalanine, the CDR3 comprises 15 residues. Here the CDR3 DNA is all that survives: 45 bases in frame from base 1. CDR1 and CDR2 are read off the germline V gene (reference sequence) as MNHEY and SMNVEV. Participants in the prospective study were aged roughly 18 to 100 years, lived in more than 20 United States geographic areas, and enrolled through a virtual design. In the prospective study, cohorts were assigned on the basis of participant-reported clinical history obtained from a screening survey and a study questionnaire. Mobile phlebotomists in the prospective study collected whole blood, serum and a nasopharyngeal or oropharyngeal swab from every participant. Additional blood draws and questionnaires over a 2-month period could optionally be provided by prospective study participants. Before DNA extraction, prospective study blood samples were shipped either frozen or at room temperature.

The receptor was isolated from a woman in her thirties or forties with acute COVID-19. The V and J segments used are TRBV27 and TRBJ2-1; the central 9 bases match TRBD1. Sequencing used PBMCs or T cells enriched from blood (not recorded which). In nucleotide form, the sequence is TGTGCCAGCAGTCTAGACAGGGGGGCCCACAATGAGCAGTTCTTC. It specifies CASSLDRGAHNEQFF.